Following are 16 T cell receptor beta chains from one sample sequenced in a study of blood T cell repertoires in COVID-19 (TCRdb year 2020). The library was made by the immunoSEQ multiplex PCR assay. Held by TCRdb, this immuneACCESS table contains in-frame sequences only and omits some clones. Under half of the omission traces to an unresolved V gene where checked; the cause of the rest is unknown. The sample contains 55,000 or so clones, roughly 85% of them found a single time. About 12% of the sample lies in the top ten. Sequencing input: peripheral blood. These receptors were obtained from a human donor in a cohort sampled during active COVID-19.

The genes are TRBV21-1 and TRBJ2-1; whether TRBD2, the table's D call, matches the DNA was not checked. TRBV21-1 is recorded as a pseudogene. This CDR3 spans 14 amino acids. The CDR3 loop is CASSKISVDNEQFF. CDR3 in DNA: TGTGCCAGCAGCAAAATAAGCGTCGACAATGAGCAGTTCTTC.

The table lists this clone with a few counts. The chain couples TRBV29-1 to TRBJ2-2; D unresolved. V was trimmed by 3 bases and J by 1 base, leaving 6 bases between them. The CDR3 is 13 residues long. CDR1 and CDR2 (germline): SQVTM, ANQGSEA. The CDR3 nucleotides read TGCAGCGTTGACCGCGGGAACACCGGGGAGCTGTTTTTT. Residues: CSVDRGNTGELFF.

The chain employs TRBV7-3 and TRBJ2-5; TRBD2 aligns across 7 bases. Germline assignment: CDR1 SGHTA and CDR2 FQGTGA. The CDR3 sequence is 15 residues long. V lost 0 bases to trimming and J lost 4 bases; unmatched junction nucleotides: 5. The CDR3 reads CASSLTNGRAETQYF. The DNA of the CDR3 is TGTGCCAGCAGCTTAACAAATGGGAGGGCAGAGACCCAGTACTTC.

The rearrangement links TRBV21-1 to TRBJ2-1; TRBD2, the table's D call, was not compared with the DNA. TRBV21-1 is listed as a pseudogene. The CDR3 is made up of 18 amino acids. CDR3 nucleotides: TGTGCCAGCAGCAACCATGGGACTAGCGGGGGCTCCTACAATGAGCAGTTCTTC. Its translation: CASSNHGTSGGSYNEQFF.

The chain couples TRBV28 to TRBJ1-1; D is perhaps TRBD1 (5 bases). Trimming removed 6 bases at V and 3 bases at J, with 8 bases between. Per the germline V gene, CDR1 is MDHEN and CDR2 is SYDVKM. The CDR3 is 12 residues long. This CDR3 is CASRVGDTEAFF. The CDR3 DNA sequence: TGTGCCAGCAGGGTAGGGGACACTGAAGCTTTCTTT.

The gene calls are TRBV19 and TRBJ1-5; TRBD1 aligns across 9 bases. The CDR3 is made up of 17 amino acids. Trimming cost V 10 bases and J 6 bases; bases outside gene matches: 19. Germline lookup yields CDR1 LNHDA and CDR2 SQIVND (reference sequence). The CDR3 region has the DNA TGTGCCACTCAACCGGGACAGGGCCCCGGAGGGGGTCAGCCCCAGCATTTT. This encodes CATQPGQGPGGGQPQHF.

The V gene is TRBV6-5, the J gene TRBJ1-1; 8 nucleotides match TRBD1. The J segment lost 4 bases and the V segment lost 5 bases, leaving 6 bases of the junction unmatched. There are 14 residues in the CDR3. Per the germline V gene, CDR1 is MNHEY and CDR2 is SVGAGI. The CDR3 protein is CASSTGQGGTEAFF. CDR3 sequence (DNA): TGTGCCAGCAGTACCGGACAGGGCGGCACTGAAGCTTTCTTT.

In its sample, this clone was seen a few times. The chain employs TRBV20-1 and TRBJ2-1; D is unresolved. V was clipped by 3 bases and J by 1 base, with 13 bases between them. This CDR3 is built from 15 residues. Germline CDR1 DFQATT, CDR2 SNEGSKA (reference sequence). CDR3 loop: CSASLGGISYNEQFF. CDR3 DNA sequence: TGCAGTGCTAGTCTCGGCGGTATTTCCTACAATGAGCAGTTCTTC.

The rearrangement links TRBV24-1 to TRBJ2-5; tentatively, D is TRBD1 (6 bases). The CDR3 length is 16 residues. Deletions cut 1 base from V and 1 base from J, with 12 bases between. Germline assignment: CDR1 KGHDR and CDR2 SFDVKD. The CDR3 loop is CATSDFRGPAQETQYF. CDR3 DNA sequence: TGTGCCACCAGTGATTTCAGGGGACCAGCCCAAGAGACCCAGTACTTC.

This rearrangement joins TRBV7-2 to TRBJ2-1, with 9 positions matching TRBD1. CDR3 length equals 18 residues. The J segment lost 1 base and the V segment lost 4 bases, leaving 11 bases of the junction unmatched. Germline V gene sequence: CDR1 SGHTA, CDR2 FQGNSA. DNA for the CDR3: TGTGCCAGCAGCTCAGGGGGCCGGACAGGGGATTCCTACAATGAGCAGTTCTTC. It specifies CASSSGGRTGDSYNEQFF.

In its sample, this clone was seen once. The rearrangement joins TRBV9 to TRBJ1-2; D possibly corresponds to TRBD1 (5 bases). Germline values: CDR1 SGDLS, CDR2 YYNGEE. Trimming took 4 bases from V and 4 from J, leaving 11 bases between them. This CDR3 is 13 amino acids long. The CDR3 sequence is CASSSGGGYGYTF. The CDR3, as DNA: TGTGCCAGCAGCTCCGGGGGAGGCTATGGCTACACCTTC.

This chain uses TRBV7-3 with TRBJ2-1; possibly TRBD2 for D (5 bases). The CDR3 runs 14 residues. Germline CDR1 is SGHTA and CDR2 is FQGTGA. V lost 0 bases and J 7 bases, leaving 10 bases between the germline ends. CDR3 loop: CASSLTFGGNEQFF. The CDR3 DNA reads TGTGCCAGCAGCTTAACGTTCGGAGGTAATGAGCAGTTCTTC. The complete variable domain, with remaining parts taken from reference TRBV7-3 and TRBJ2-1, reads GAGVSQTPSNKVTEKGKYVELRCDPISGHTALYWYRQSLGQGPEFLIYFQGTGAADDSGLPNDRFFAVRPEGSVSTLKIQRTERGDSAVYLCASSLTFGGNEQFFGPGTRLTVL.

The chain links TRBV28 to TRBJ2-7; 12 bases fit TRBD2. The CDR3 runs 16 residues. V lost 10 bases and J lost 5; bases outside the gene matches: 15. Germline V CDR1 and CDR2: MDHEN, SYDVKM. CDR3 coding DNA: TGTGCCACCGCCCTTCCTAGCGGGAGGGCCGTTGACGAGCAGTACTTC. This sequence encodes CATALPSGRAVDEQYF. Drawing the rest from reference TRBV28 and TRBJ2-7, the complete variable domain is DVKVTQSSRYLVKRTGEKVFLECVQDMDHENMFWYRQDPGLGLRLIYFSYDVKMKEKGDIPEGYSVSREKKERFSLILESASTNQTSMYLCATALPSGRAVDEQYFGPGTRLTVT.

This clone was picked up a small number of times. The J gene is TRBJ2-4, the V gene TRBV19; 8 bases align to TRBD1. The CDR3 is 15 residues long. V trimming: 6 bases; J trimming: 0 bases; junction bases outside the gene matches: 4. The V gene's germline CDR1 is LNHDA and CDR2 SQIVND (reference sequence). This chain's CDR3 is CASRGTGQAKNIQYF. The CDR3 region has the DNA TGTGCCAGTAGAGGGACAGGCCAAGCCAAAAACATTCAGTACTTC. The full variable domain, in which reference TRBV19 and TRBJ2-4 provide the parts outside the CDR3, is DGGITQSPKYLFRKEGQNVTLSCEQNLNHDAMYWYRQDPGQGLRLIYYSQIVNDFQKGDIAEGYSVSREKKESFPLTVTSAQKNPTAFYLCASRGTGQAKNIQYFGAGTRLSVL.

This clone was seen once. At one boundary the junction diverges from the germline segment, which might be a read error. The CDR3 coding sequence is TGTGCCAACAGCCAAGCGACTAGCGGGAGCTACAATGAGCAGTTCTTC. Amino acids: CANSQATSGSYNEQFF. The V and J genes are TRBV4-2 and TRBJ2-1; 12 nucleotides align to TRBD2. The CDR3 totals 16 residues. Germline assignment: CDR1 LGHNA and CDR2 YNFKEQ.

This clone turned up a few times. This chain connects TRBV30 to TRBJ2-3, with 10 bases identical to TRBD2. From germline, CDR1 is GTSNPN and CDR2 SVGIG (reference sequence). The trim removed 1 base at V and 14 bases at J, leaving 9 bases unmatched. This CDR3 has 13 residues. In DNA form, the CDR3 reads TGTGCCTGGAGTGGTTCTAGCGGGAGAAGGGGGTATTTT. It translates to CAWSGSSGRRGYF.